The clone carrying this TCR beta chain was counted only a few times. Its antigen is as yet unknown. Germline assignment: CDR1 MDHEN and CDR2 SYDVKM. Between the trimmed V and J ends, which lost 7 bases and 7 bases, there was a span of 17 bases. The CDR3 length is 14 residues. The study reverse transcribed the entire isolated RNA, so it sequenced expressed TCRB transcripts. Measured with immunoSEQ multiplex PCR; TCRdb has only the in-frame clones, and not every one. The sample has about 930,000 clones, roughly 15% seen once. This record belongs to a study of beta chain features in type 1 diabetes. Whole-study results and caveats: There was a moderate but significant shortening of TCRB CDR3s in all four CD4+ subsets of Type 1 diabetes patients.

The sequence was collected from a woman under 30 in good health. The rearrangement uses TRBV28 and TRBJ2-4; D is perhaps TRBD1 or TRBD2 (5 bases each). Sequencing was done on a sample of naive CD4+ T cells from blood. The CDR3 region is CASTGTTGWNIQYF. CDR3 sequence (DNA): TGTGCCAGCACGGGGACCACGGGCTGGAACATTCAGTACTTC.